This TCR beta chain was identified in a study of tumor-infiltrating lymphocytes in glioblastoma multiforme. TCRB libraries came from RNA via three nested multiplex PCR rounds. Input was about 0.55 ug total RNA, reverse-transcribed with a C-beta primer. TCRdb fed the multiplex PCR reads into MiXCR, producing one record per CDR3 protein. The sample lists almost 15,000 distinct CDR3 sequences; over 65% were seen once. CDR1 and CDR2 from the germline V gene are MDHEN and SYDVKM. Germline trimming cut 2 bases from V and 2 bases from J; bases unmatched to any gene: 3. The length of the CDR3 is 15 residues. The origin of this receptor is a male donor with glioblastoma. J is TRBJ2-1 and V is TRBV28; 7 positions match TRBD2. The source material was brain tumor tissue. The CDR3 spells CASSLGGGAYNEQFF. DNA for the CDR3: TGTGCCAGCAGTTTAGGTGGGGGGGCCTACAATGAGCAGTTCTTC.